The 26 T cell receptor beta chains below were found in one sample sequenced in a study of blood T cell repertoires in COVID-19. Libraries were prepared by immunoSEQ multiplex PCR; TCRdb keeps only in-frame clonotypes and omits some of them. The sample holds roughly 230,000 clones; about 80% are singletons and the top ten take about 3.5%. Sequencing was carried out using PBMCs or T cells enriched from blood (not recorded which). These receptors were obtained from a man aged 50-59 years who had recovered from COVID-19.

The V gene is TRBV5-8, the J gene TRBJ2-7; 10 positions agree with TRBD1. Germline V lookup: CDR1 SGHTS, CDR2 YDEGEE. CDR3 length: 15 residues. V trimming: 4 bases; J trimming: 3 bases; junction bases outside the gene matches: 7. The CDR3 sequence: CASSLGQGTGYEQYF. The CDR3 DNA follows: TGTGCCAGCAGCCTGGGACAGGGGACGGGCTACGAGCAGTACTTC.

This clone has more than one count but fewer than ten. This chain joins TRBV18 and TRBJ2-2; the match to TRBD1 covers 10 bases. This CDR3 has 14 residues. Germline CDR1 KGHSH, CDR2 LQKENI. The junction had 4 bases not matched to a gene; V was cut back by 5 bases and J by 7 bases. The CDR3 nucleotides read TGTGCCAGCTCAGAGGGACAGGGGCGCGGGGAGCTGTTTTTT. Protein sequence: CASSEGQGRGELFF.

This rearrangement joins TRBV19 to TRBJ2-7, with D uncertain. The germline V and J ends were trimmed by 1 base and 5 bases, with 12 bases remaining between them. The CDR3 covers 14 residues. The germline gives CDR1 LNHDA, CDR2 SQIVND (reference sequence). The CDR3 nucleotides are TGTGCCAGTAGTATAGGCGGCGATTTTGACGAGCAGTACTTC. This encodes CASSIGGDFDEQYF.

A single count supports this clone. J is TRBJ2-3 and V is TRBV25-1, with 9 bases aligning to TRBD2. This CDR3 is built from 15 residues. J was trimmed by 1 base and V by 5 bases; bases with no gene match: 4. The germline V gene encodes CDR1 MGHDK and CDR2 SYGVNS. The DNA for the CDR3 is TGTGCCAGCAGTCGGGCTAGCGGGGGCACAGATACGCAGTATTTT. Translation: CASSRASGGTDTQYF. The full variable domain, its missing parts supplied by reference TRBV25-1 and TRBJ2-3, is EADIYQTPRYLVIGTGKKITLECSQTMGHDKMYWYQQDPGMELHLIHYSYGVNSTEKGDLSSESTVSRIRTEHFPLTLESARPSHTSQYLCASSRASGGTDTQYFGPGTRLTVL.

A few counts support this clone. The V call is TRBV20-1, the J call TRBJ2-5; 7 bases map to TRBD1. The CDR3 extends over 11 amino acids. Germline V lookup: CDR1 DFQATT, CDR2 SNEGSKA (reference sequence). The trim removed 6 bases at V and 9 bases at J, leaving 7 bases unmatched. CDR3 DNA: TGCAGTGCCAGAAGGGACAGCCCCCAGTACTTC. It translates to CSARRDSPQYF.

The V call is TRBV4-1, the J call TRBJ1-3; D perhaps matches TRBD1 (6 bases). Germline CDR1 is MGHRA and CDR2 is YSYEKL. The germline V and J ends were trimmed by 1 base and 0 bases, with 13 bases remaining between them. CDR3 length: 17 residues. The DNA for the CDR3 is TGCGCCAGCAGCCAAGCCCGGGGGGGGGCCTCTGGAAACACCATATATTTT. Translating gives CASSQARGGASGNTIYF.

The chain combines TRBV6-4 with TRBJ2-5, with TRBD2 matching over 7 bases. Trimming took 6 bases from V and 1 from J; bases not matched to a gene: 8. Germline CDR1 is MRHNA and CDR2 is SNTAGT. The CDR3 length is 15 residues. CDR3: CASSAEAGTQETQYF. The CDR3 bases are TGTGCCAGCAGCGCCGAAGCGGGGACCCAAGAGACCCAGTACTTC.

The V call is TRBV18, the J call TRBJ2-3, with 14 bases that match TRBD2. The CDR3 covers 17 residues. Germline assignment: CDR1 KGHSH and CDR2 LQKENI. With 3 bases clipped from V and 4 bases from J, the junction kept 6 bases outside the gene matches. The CDR3 region has the DNA TGTGCCAGCTCACCCGGGACTAGCGGGAGCGGGGCAGATACGCAGTATTTT. It codes for CASSPGTSGSGADTQYF.

The gene calls are TRBV4-1 and TRBJ2-7; TRBD2 aligns across 7 bases. V trimming: 3 bases; J trimming: 6 bases; junction bases outside the gene matches: 8. Germline V gene lookup returns CDR1 MGHRA and CDR2 YSYEKL. The CDR3 is made up of 14 amino acids. The CDR3 DNA follows: TGCGCCAGCAGCCAGCAGCGGGATCTAGGCGAGCAGTACTTC. Its translation is CASSQQRDLGEQYF.

The chain is built from TRBV5-1 and TRBJ2-2; TRBD1 agrees at 8 bases. Germline-derived CDR1 and CDR2 are SGHRS and YFSETQ. The CDR3 spans 14 residues. The V gene end was trimmed by 1 base and the J gene end by 5 bases; junction bases not matched to a gene: 1. The CDR3 region is CASSLQGATGELFF. CDR3 sequence (DNA): TGCGCCAGCAGCTTGCAGGGGGCAACCGGGGAGCTGTTTTTT.

This chain connects TRBV29-1 to TRBJ1-4, with a weak D call TRBD1 (6 bases). The germline CDR1 and CDR2 sequences are SQVTM and ANQGSEA. The CDR3 is 13 residues long. V was clipped by 5 bases and J by 8 bases, with 15 bases between them. CDR3 protein: CSVKEQGREKLFF. The DNA for the CDR3 is TGCAGCGTTAAGGAACAGGGTCGGGAAAAACTGTTTTTT.

The rearrangement uses TRBV27 and TRBJ2-1; 8 bases fit TRBD1. Unmatched junction bases numbered 9, after V lost 7 bases and J lost 1 base. The CDR3 runs to 16 residues. The V gene's germline CDR1 is MNHEY and CDR2 SMNVEV (reference sequence). CDR3 bases: TGTGCCAGCACCAAGACAGGGGTCCTGTCCTACAATGAGCAGTTCTTC. It codes for CASTKTGVLSYNEQFF.

J is TRBJ1-2 and V is TRBV5-6; D is uncertain. V lost 4 bases and J lost 1, with 14 bases in between. The CDR3 sequence is 15 residues long. The V gene's germline CDR1 is SGHDT and CDR2 YYEEEE. Here the CDR3 DNA reads TGTGCCAGCAGCCCCCCCCCACAGTTTAACTATGGCTACACCTTC. It yields the protein CASSPPPQFNYGYTF.

The gene calls are TRBV6-2 or TRBV6-3 and TRBJ1-5; 9 nucleotides line up with TRBD1. This CDR3 spans 15 amino acids. J gave up 6 bases and V 4 bases, and 7 bases lay outside the gene matches. The germline V gene has CDR1 MNHEY and CDR2 SVGEGT. CDR3 region: CASSWTGTGFQPQHF. The CDR3 DNA is TGTGCCAGCAGTTGGACCGGGACAGGGTTTCAGCCCCAGCATTTT.

CDR3 sequence reads: CASSPGGSSGTDTQYF. Written as DNA, the CDR3 is TGTGCCAGCTCACCCGGCGGGAGTAGCGGGACTGATACGCAGTATTTT. The chain couples TRBV18 to TRBJ2-3, with 8 bases identical to TRBD2. Trimming removed 3 bases from V and 6 bases from J; junction bases left unmatched: 11. Germline loops: CDR1 KGHSH, CDR2 LQKENI. CDR3 size: 16 residues.

This sequence joins TRBV5-1 and TRBJ2-2, with TRBD2 matching 7 bases. This CDR3 is built from 16 residues. CDR1 is SGHRS and CDR2 is YFSETQ in the germline V gene. Trimming removed 6 bases from V and 1 base from J; junction bases left unmatched: 9. CDR3 amino acids: CASKTAAGVNTGELFF. In DNA, the CDR3 is TGCGCCAGCAAGACAGCGGCGGGAGTGAACACCGGGGAGCTGTTTTTT.

This chain uses TRBV25-1 with TRBJ2-7; 8 bases agree with TRBD1. Germline V lookup: CDR1 MGHDK, CDR2 SYGVNS. The J segment lost 5 bases and the V segment lost 5 bases, leaving 11 bases of the junction unmatched. There are 15 residues in the CDR3. CDR3 DNA sequence: TGTGCCAGCAGTCGGCCAGGGGGCTACAAAGACGAGCAGTACTTC. It specifies CASSRPGGYKDEQYF.

The CDR3 nucleotides read TGTGCCATCAGTGATTGGACTAACGATGGCGAGCAGTACTTC. As protein: CAISDWTNDGEQYF. The V and J genes are TRBV10-3 and TRBJ2-7; D might be TRBD2 (6 bases). V was clipped by 3 bases and J by 6 bases, with 15 bases between them. The germline V gene has CDR1 ENHRY and CDR2 SYGVKD. CDR3 size: 14 residues.

The V call is TRBV4-3, the J call TRBJ2-7; 8 bases align to TRBD1. Trimming took 4 bases from V and 9 from J; bases not matched to a gene: 5. Germline CDR1 is LGHNA and CDR2 is YSLEER. The CDR3 consists of 12 residues. Here the CDR3 reads CASSPDRVGQYF. CDR3 bases: TGCGCCAGCAGCCCGGACAGGGTTGGGCAGTACTTC.

This clone was picked up one time. The chain is built from TRBV24-1 and TRBJ2-3, with 8 positions matching TRBD1. Trimming at V came to 8 bases and at J to 3 bases, leaving 6 bases not matched to a gene. Germline assignment: CDR1 KGHDR and CDR2 SFDVKD. This CDR3 spans 14 amino acids. CDR3 amino acids: CATTGQAATDTQYF. The CDR3 DNA reads as TGTGCCACCACGGGACAGGCCGCTACAGATACGCAGTATTTT.

The rearrangement uses TRBV18 and TRBJ1-1, with 10 positions matching TRBD1. Trimming removed 8 bases from V and 4 bases from J; junction bases left unmatched: 4. Germline-derived CDR1 and CDR2 are KGHSH and LQKENI. The CDR3 is made up of 13 amino acids. In DNA form, the CDR3 reads TGTGCCAGCCACAGACAGGGGGCCACTGAAGCTTTCTTT. Encoded protein: CASHRQGATEAFF. Full variable domain (remainder filled in from reference TRBV18 and TRBJ1-1): NAGVMQNPRHLVRRRGQEARLRCSPMKGHSHVYWYRQLPEEGLKFMVYLQKENIIDESGMPKERFSAEFPKEGPSILRIQQVVRGDSAAYFCASHRQGATEAFFGQGTRLTVV.

In DNA form, the CDR3 reads TGTGCCAGCAGCGTACAGGGGTCCCGCTCCTACGAGCAGTACTTC. As protein: CASSVQGSRSYEQYF. The rearrangement links TRBV11-2 to TRBJ2-7, with TRBD1 identical over 7 bases. With 5 bases clipped from V and 0 bases from J, the junction kept 7 bases outside the gene matches. Germline CDR1 reads SGHAT; CDR2 reads FQNNGV. CDR3 length: 15 amino acids.

The V and J genes are TRBV7-2 and TRBJ2-3, with TRBD1 identical over 7 bases. The CDR3 sequence is 14 residues long. J gave up 2 bases and V 6 bases, and 5 bases lay outside the gene matches. The V gene's germline CDR1 is SGHTA and CDR2 FQGNSA. The DNA for the CDR3 is TGTGCCAGCAGTACTACAGGGGCCACAGATACGCAGTATTTT. Encoded protein: CASSTTGATDTQYF. The full variable domain, its missing parts supplied by reference TRBV7-2 and TRBJ2-3, is GAGVSQSPSNKVTEKGKDVELRCDPISGHTALYWYRQSLGQGLEFLIYFQGNSAPDKSGLPSDRFSAERTGGSVSTLTIQRTQQEDSAVYLCASSTTGATDTQYFGPGTRLTVL.

The CDR3 DNA sequence: TGTGCCACCAGCCGCGACAGGGGGCTGAATGAGCAGTTCTTC. Its protein product is CATSRDRGLNEQFF. This chain links TRBV24-1 with TRBJ2-1; 10 bases align to TRBD1. With V trimmed by 7 bases and J by 7 bases, 6 bases remained unmatched. Per germline, CDR1 KGHDR and CDR2 SFDVKD. There are 14 residues in the CDR3.

This clone was observed a single time. The chain is built from TRBV9 and TRBJ2-5; D uncertain. The V and J ends lost 0 bases and 5 bases respectively, with 14 bases between them. CDR1 is SGDLS, CDR2 YYNGEE, per germline. CDR3 length: 15 amino acids. The DNA for the CDR3 is TGTGCCAGCAGCGTAGGTGGCGGAGTCCGGGAGACCCAGTACTTC. It yields the protein CASSVGGGVRETQYF.

This clone was detected once. The genes are TRBV10-1 and TRBJ2-1; D is possibly TRBD2 (6 bases). Between the trimmed V and J ends, which lost 8 bases and 4 bases, there was a span of 24 bases. Germline V lookup: CDR1 WNHNN, CDR2 SYGVQD (reference sequence). This CDR3 is 17 amino acids long. CDR3 amino acids: CASSRGKGGLEYNEQFF. Written as DNA, the CDR3 is TGCGCCAGCTCCCGGGGGAAAGGAGGATTAGAATACAATGAGCAGTTCTTC.